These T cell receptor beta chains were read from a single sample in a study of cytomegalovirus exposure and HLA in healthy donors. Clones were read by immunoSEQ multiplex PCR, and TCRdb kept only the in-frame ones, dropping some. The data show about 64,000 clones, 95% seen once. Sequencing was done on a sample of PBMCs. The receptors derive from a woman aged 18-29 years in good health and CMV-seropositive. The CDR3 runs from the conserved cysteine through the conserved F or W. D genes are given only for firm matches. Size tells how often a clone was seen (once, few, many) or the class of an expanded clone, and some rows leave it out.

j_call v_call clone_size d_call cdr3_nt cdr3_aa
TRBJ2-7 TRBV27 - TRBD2 TGTGCCAGCGCGGCGGGAGCTGACTACGAGCAGTACTTC CASAAGADYEQYF
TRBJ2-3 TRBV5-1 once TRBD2 TGCGCCAGCAGCCCGGGGCCCGGGGGGGCTACAGATACGCAGTATTTT CASSPGPGGATDTQYF
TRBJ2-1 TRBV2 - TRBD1 TGTGCCAGCAGTACTCCGGGACAGGGGCCACTGCACAATGAGCAGTTCTTC CASSTPGQGPLHNEQFF
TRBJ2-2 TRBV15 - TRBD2 TGTGCCACCAGCAGTTCATTACAACTAGCGGGGACTGGGGAGCTGTTTTTT CATSSSLQLAGTGELFF
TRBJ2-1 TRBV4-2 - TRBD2 TGTGCCAGCAGCCAAGTCTCCCGCCGGGACTACGACAATGAGCAGTTCTTC CASSQVSRRDYDNEQFF
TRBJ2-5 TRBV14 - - TGTGCCAGCAGCCAAGATACCGGGAATCCGGTGGAGACCCAGTACTTC CASSQDTGNPVETQYF
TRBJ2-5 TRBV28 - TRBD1 TGTGCCAGCAGTTTATTGGGACAGCAAGAGACCCAGTACTTC CASSLLGQQETQYF
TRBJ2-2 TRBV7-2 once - TGTGCCAGCAGCTTAGGAAGCCCCAGGACCGGGGAGCTGTTTTTT CASSLGSPRTGELFF
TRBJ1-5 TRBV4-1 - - TGCGCCAGCTCGACAGAGCGCAATCAGCCCCAGCATTTT CASSTERNQPQHF
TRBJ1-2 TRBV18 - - TGTGCCAGCTCGCTACAGGACCCCCGCGGACGGGGCTACACCTTC CASSLQDPRGRGYTF
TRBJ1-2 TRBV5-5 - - TGTGCCAGCAGCCGAGCGTCCGGAGCGTTTGGCTACACCTTC CASSRASGAFGYTF
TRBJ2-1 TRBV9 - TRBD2 TGTGCCAGCACCGGGAGGGGAAATGGTGAGCAGTTCTTC CASTGRGNGEQFF
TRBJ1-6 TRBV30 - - TGTGCCTGGAGGAGGAGGGCGGAAGGCTCACCCCTCCACTTT CAWRRRAEGSPLHF
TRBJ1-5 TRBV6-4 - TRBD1 TGTGCCAGCCTTTCCTCCCCCGGGACAGGGAATCAGCCCCAGCATTTT CASLSSPGTGNQPQHF
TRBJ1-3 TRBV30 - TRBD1 TGTGCCTGGAATGTCGACAGGGTACTCTCTGGAAACACCATATATTTT CAWNVDRVLSGNTIYF
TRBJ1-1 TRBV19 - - TGTGCCAGTAGTATAGGAATCGGGGGAATGACTGAAGCTTTCTTT CASSIGIGGMTEAFF
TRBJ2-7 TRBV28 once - TGTGCCAGCAGTTCCGCTAGACCAGCGGCGGGAGAGCAGTACTTC CASSSARPAAGEQYF
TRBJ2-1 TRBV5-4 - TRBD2 TGTGCCAGCAGCTTGGGACTAGCGGGGGGACTTAGCTCCTACAATGAGCAGTTCTTC CASSLGLAGGLSSYNEQFF
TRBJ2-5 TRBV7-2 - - TGTGCCAGCAGCTTAGAACCCAGGGAGACCCAGTACTTC CASSLEPRETQYF
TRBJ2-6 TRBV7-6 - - TGTGCCAGCAGCTTATATTCGGGACACATCTCTTCTGGGGCCAACGTCCTGACTTTC CASSLYSGHISSGANVLTF
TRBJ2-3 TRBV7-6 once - TGTGCCAGCAGCTTACTGGCGACTAAGACAGATACGCAGTATTTT CASSLLATKTDTQYF
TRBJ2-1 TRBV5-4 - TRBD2 TGTGCCAGCAGCTTGGGGGGAGGGCAGTCGTCCTACAATGAGCAGTTCTTC CASSLGGGQSSYNEQFF
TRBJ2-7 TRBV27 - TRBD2 TGTGCCAGCAGTTTACAGACTAGCGCCACCTACGAGCAGTACTTC CASSLQTSATYEQYF
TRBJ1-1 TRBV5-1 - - TGCGCCAGCAGCTTGGGTGGCGGGGTCACTGAAGCTTTCTTT CASSLGGGVTEAFF
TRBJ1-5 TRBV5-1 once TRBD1 TGCGCCAGCAGCCCCGGACAGGGCTACAATCAGCCCCAGCATTTT CASSPGQGYNQPQHF
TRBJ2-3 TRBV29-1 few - TGCAGCGTTGACCGGCCTCAGGGCACAGATACGCAGTATTTT CSVDRPQGTDTQYF
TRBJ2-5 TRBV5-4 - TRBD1 TGTGCCAGCAGCTCCGGACAGGGAGGTGGAGAGACCCAGTACTTC CASSSGQGGGETQYF
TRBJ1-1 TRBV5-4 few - TGTGCCAGCAGCCCAAGACAGGTCCACTTTTTAAACACTGAAGCTTTCTTT CASSPRQVHFLNTEAFF
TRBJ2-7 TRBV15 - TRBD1 TGTGCCACCAGCACGGGACAGGGGCCTTACGAGCAGTACTTC CATSTGQGPYEQYF
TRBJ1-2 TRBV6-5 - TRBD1 TGTGCCAGCAGTGGCAGGGGGCGCGAGGGCTACACCTTC CASSGRGREGYTF
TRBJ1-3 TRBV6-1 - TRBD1 TGTGCCAGCAGTGAGGCCCCGGGACAGGGTAACACCATATATTTT CASSEAPGQGNTIYF
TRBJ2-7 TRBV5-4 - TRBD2 TGTGCCAGCAGCTGGGGCGGGGGGACCTACTCCTACGAGCAGTACTTC CASSWGGGTYSYEQYF
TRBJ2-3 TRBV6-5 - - TGTGCCAGCAGCCAATCAGGGAAAGATACGCAGTATTTT CASSQSGKDTQYF
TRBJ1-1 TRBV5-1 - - TGCGCCAGCAGCTTTGGGGGGACTTCTGAAGCTTTCTTT CASSFGGTSEAFF
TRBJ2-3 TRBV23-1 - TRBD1 TGCGCCAGCTATCCGGCGACAGGGTCGGTGGGGAACACAGATACGCAGTATTTT CASYPATGSVGNTDTQYF
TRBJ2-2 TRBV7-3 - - TGTGCCAGCAGCCTAGAAGTAGGACTGGCCGGGGAGCTGTTTTTT CASSLEVGLAGELFF
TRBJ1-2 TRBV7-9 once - TGTGCCAGCACCCCTAGGCAGGGCAACTATGGCTACACCTTC CASTPRQGNYGYTF
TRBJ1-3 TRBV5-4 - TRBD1 TGTGCCAGCAGCTTGAGCACAGGGGCTACGGACACCATATATTTT CASSLSTGATDTIYF
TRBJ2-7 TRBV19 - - TGTGCCAGCTCCGGACGGAGGATATTCCACGAGCAGTACTTC CASSGRRIFHEQYF
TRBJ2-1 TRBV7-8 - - TGTGCCAGCAGCATATACTCGTATGAGCAGTTCTTC CASSIYSYEQFF